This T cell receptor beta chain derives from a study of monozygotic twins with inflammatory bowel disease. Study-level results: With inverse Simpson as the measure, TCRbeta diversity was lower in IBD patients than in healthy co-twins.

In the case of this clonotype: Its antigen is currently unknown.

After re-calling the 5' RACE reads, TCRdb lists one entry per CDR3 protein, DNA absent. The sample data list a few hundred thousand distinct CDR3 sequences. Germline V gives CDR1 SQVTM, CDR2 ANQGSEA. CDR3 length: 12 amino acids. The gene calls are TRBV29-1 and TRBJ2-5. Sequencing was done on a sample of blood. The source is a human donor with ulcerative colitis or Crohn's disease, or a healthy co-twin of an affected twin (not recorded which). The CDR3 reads CSAGTTKETQYF.